This T cell receptor (beta chain) is from a study of blood T cell repertoires in COVID-19. Assay: immunoSEQ multiplex PCR; the TCRdb copy retains only in-frame clones and omits some. The profile shows a few hundred thousand clones, 70% to 90% of them singletons. The germline gives CDR1 SQVTM, CDR2 ANQGSEA. The CDR3 extends over 13 amino acids. V trimming: 0 bases; J trimming: 7 bases; junction bases outside the gene matches: 5. V is TRBV29-1 and J is TRBJ1-2, with 7 bases aligning to TRBD1. Material for sequencing was PBMCs or T cells enriched from blood (not recorded which). The receptor was isolated from a woman under 40 who had recovered from COVID-19. CDR3 nucleotide sequence: TGCAGCGTTGAAGAGACAGGGCAGGGTGGCTACACCTTC. Translation: CSVEETGQGGYTF. Complete variable domain (other parts from reference TRBV29-1 and TRBJ1-2): SAVISQKPSRDICQRGTSLTIQCQVDSQVTMMFWYRQQPGQSLTLIATANQGSEATYESGFVIDKFPISRPNLTFSTLTVSNMSPEDSSIYLCSVEETGQGGYTFGSGTRLTVV.